The clone carrying this T cell receptor beta chain was picked up many times. TCRdb analysed the multiplex PCR reads with MiXCR anew, one entry per CDR3 protein. The table lists about 300,000 distinct CDR3 sequences, roughly 30% of them singletons, with over 0.95% in the top ten. The CDR3 runs to 14 residues. V shed 5 bases and J 5 bases; nucleotides not matched to a gene: 5. The germline CDR1 and CDR2 sequences are LGHNT and FRNRAP. This record belongs to a study of breast tumors, draining lymph nodes, adjacent tissues. Breast cancer patients provided tissue from their axillary draining lymph nodes. Specimen: axillary lymph node tissue. The V gene is TRBV12-5, the J gene TRBJ2-7; 11 bases agree with TRBD1. The receptor was derived from a female donor with breast cancer. Some clones in this sample may be carry-over from other donors' samples. CDR3 DNA: TGTGCTAGTGGTCAGGACAGGGGGCACGACGAGCAGTACTTC. It yields the protein CASGQDRGHDEQYF. The full variable domain, its missing parts supplied by reference TRBV12-5 and TRBJ2-7, is DARVTQTPRHKVTEMGQEVTMRCQPILGHNTVFWYRQTMMQGLELLAYFRNRAPLDDSGMPKDRFSAEMPDATLATLKIQPSEPRDSAVYFCASGQDRGHDEQYFGPGTRLTVT.